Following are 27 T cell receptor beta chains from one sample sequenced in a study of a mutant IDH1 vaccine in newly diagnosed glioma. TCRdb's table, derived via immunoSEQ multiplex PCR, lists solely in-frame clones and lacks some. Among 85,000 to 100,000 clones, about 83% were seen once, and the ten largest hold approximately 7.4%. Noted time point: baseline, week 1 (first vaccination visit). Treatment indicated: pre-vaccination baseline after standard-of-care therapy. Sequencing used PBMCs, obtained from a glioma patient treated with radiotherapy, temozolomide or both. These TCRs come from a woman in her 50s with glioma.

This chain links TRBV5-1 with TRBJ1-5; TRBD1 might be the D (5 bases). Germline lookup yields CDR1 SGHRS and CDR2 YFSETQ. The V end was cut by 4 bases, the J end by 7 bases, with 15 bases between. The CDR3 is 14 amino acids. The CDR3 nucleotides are TGCGCCAGCAGCCGGGAAGGGGTAGGGCAGCCCCAGCATTTT. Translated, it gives CASSREGVGQPQHF.

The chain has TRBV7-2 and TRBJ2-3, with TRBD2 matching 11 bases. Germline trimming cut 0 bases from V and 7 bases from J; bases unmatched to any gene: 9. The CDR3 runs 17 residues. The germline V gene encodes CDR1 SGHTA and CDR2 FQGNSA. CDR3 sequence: CASSLAHGASGGNTQYF. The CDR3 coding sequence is TGTGCCAGCAGCTTAGCGCATGGGGCTAGCGGGGGGAATACGCAGTATTTT.

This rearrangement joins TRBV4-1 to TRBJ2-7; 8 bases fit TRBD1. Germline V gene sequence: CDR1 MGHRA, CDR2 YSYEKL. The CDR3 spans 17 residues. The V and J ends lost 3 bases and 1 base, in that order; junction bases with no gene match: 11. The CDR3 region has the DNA TGCGCCAGCAGCCACCGAAGGGACAGGATGAGATCCTACGAGCAGTACTTC. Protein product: CASSHRRDRMRSYEQYF.

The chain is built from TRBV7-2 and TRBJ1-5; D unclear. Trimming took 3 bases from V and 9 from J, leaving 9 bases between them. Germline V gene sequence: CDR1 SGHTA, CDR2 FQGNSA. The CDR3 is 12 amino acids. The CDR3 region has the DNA TGTGCCAGCAGCTTCGGGGTTGGGCCCCAGCATTTT. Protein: CASSFGVGPQHF. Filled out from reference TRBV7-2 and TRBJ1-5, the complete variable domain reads GAGVSQSPSNKVTEKGKDVELRCDPISGHTALYWYRQSLGQGLEFLIYFQGNSAPDKSGLPSDRFSAERTGGSVSTLTIQRTQQEDSAVYLCASSFGVGPQHFGDGTRLSIL.

The CDR3: CASTAGTTGELFF. CDR3 coding DNA: TGTGCCAGCACGGCAGGGACGACCGGGGAGCTGTTTTTT. The gene calls are TRBV2 and TRBJ2-2; D could derive from TRBD1 or TRBD2 (5 bases each). The CDR3 runs 13 residues. CDR1 is SNHLY, CDR2 FYNNEI, per germline. The V end was cut by 7 bases, the J end by 5 bases, with 11 bases between.

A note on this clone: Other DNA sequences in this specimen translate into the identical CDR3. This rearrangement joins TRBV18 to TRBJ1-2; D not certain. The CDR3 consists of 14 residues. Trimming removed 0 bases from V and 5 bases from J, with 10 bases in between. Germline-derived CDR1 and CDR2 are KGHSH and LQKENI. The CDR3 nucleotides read TGTGCCAGCTCACCACCAACAGAGTCTTATGGCTACACCTTC. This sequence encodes CASSPPTESYGYTF. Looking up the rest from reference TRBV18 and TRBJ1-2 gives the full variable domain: NAGVMQNPRHLVRRRGQEARLRCSPMKGHSHVYWYRQLPEEGLKFMVYLQKENIIDESGMPKERFSAEFPKEGPSILRIQQVVRGDSAAYFCASSPPTESYGYTFGSGTRLTVV.

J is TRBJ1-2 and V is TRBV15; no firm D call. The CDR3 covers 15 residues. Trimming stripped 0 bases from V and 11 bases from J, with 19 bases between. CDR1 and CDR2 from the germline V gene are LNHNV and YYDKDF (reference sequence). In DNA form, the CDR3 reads TGTGCCACCAGCAGAGATCTAAACCCCTCATCCGATTACACCTTC. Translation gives CATSRDLNPSSDYTF.

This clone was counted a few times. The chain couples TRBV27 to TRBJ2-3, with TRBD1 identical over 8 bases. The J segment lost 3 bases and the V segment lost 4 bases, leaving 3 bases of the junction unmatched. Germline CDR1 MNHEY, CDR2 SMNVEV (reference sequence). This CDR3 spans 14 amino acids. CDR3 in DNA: TGTGCCAGCAGTTCCGACAGGGGTACAGATACGCAGTATTTT. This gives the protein CASSSDRGTDTQYF.

CDR3 sequence: CASSLKDGIDEAFF. DNA for the CDR3: TGTGCCAGCAGCTTAAAGGACGGAATAGACGAAGCTTTCTTT. This chain uses TRBV7-8 with TRBJ1-1; D is unresolved. The V end lost 2 bases, the J end lost 8 bases, and 15 bases lay between the germline ends. This CDR3 comprises 14 residues. Germline V gene lookup returns CDR1 SGHVS and CDR2 FQNEAQ.

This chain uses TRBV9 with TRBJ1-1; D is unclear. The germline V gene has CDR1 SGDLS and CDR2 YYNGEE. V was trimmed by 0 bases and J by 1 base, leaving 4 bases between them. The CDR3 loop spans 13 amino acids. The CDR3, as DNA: TGTGCCAGCAGCGTAGCCGGGAACACTGAAGCTTTCTTT. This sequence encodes CASSVAGNTEAFF.

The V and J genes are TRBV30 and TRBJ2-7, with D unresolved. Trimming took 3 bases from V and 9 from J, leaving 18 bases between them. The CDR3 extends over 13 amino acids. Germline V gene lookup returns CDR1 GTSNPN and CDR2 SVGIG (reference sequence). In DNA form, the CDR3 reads TGTGCCTGGAGCCGAACACGGCTACGAGGGCAGTACTTC. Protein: CAWSRTRLRGQYF.

CDR3 amino acids: CASRRAGVEKLFF. In nucleotides, the CDR3 is TGTGCCAGCAGGCGGGCAGGGGTTGAAAAACTGTTTTTT. The chain carries TRBV6-5 and TRBJ1-4, with a tentative D call TRBD1 (6 bases). CDR1 is MNHEY, CDR2 SVGAGI, per germline. The CDR3 runs to 13 residues. The ends were cut back, 6 bases at V and 7 bases at J, with 12 bases in the middle.

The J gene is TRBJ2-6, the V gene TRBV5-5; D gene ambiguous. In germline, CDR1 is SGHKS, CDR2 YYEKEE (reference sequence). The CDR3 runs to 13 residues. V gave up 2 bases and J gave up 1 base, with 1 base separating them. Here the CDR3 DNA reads TGTGCCAGCAGCTTATCTGGGGCCAACGTCCTGACTTTC. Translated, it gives CASSLSGANVLTF.

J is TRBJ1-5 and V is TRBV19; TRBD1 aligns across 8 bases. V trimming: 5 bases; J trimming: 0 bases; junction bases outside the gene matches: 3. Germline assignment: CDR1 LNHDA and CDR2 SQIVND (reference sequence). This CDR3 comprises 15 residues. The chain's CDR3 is CASSWDRNSNQPQHF. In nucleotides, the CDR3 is TGTGCCAGTAGTTGGGACAGGAATAGCAATCAGCCCCAGCATTTT. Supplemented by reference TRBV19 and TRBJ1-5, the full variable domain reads DGGITQSPKYLFRKEGQNVTLSCEQNLNHDAMYWYRQDPGQGLRLIYYSQIVNDFQKGDIAEGYSVSREKKESFPLTVTSAQKNPTAFYLCASSWDRNSNQPQHFGDGTRLSIL.

CDR3 loop: CSVNFGTGNYEQYF. The CDR3 nucleotides read TGCAGCGTCAACTTCGGGACAGGGAACTACGAGCAGTACTTC. The chain carries TRBV29-1 and TRBJ2-7; 9 nucleotides match TRBD1. This CDR3 spans 14 amino acids. The germline V gene encodes CDR1 SQVTM and CDR2 ANQGSEA. V lost 6 bases and J lost 3; bases outside the gene matches: 9.

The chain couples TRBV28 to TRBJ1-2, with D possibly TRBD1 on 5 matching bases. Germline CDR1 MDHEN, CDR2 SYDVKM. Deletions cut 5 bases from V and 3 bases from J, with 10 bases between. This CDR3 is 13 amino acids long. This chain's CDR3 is CASSLGGYYGYTF. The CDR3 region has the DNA TGTGCCAGCAGTCTTGGGGGGTACTATGGCTACACCTTC.

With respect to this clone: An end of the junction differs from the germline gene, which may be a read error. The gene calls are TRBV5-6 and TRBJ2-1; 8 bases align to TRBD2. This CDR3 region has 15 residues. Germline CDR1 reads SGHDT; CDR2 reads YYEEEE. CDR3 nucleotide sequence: TGTGCCAGCAGTTTGGGGCGGGGGGACTACAATGAGCAGTTCTTC. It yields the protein CASSLGRGDYNEQFF.

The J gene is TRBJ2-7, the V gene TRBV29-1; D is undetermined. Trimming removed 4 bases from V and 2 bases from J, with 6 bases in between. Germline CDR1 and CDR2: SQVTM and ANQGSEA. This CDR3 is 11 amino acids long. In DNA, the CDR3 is TGCAGCGTTGCAGGAACCTACGAGCAGTACTTC. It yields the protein CSVAGTYEQYF.

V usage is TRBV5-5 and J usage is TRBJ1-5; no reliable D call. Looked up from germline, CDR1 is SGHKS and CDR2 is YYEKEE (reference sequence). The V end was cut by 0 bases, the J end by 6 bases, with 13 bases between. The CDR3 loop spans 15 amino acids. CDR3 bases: TGTGCCAGCAGCTTGGCAGTTGGCCTTGCTCAGCCCCAGCATTTT. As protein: CASSLAVGLAQPQHF.

The CDR3 DNA follows: TGTGCCAGCAGTTACGGAGAACCCTATGGCTACACCTTC. This translates into CASSYGEPYGYTF. The chain links TRBV6-5 to TRBJ1-2; D unresolved. With 2 bases removed from V and 4 bases from J, the gap between germline ends came to 8 bases. The CDR3 runs to 13 residues. The germline V gene encodes CDR1 MNHEY and CDR2 SVGAGI.

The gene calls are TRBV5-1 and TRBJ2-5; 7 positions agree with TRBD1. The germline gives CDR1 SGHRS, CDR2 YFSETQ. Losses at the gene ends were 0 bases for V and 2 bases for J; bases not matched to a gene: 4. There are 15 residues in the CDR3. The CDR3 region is CASSLEGGKQETQYF. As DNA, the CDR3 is TGCGCCAGCAGCTTGGAAGGGGGCAAGCAAGAGACCCAGTACTTC.

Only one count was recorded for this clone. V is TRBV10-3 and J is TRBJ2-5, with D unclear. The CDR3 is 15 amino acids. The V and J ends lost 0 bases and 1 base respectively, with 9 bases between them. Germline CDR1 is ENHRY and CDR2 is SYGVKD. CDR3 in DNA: TGTGCCATCAGTGAGTCCCCCACAGCCCAAGAGACCCAGTACTTC. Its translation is CAISESPTAQETQYF.

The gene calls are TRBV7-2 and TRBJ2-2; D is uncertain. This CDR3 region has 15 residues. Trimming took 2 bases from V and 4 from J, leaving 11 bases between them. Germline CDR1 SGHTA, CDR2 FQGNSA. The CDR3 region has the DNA TGTGCCAGCAGCTTAAACCCCACTCCCACCGGGGAGCTGTTTTTT. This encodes CASSLNPTPTGELFF.

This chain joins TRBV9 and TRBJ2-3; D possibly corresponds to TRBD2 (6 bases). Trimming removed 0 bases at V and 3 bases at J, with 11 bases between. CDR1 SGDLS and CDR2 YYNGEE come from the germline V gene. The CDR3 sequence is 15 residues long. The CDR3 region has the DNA TGTGCCAGCAGCGTAGACATCGGGGGAACAGATACGCAGTATTTT. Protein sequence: CASSVDIGGTDTQYF.

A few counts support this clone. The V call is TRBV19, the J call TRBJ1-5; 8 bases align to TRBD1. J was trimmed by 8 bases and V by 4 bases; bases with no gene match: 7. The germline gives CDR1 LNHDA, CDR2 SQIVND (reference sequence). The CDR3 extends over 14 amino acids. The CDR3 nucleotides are TGTGCCAGTAGTACTCAGGGACAGGCTAAGCCCCAGCATTTT. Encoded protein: CASSTQGQAKPQHF.

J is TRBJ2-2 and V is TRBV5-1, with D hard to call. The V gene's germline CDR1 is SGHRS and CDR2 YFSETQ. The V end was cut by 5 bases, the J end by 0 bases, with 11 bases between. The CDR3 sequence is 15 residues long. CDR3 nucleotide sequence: TGCGCCAGCAGGGGCAGCGTCGCGAACACCGGGGAGCTGTTTTTT. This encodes CASRGSVANTGELFF. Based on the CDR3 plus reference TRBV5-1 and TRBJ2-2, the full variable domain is KAGVTQTPRYLIKTRGQQVTLSCSPISGHRSVSWYQQTPGQGLQFLFEYFSETQRNKGNFPGRFSGRQFSNSRSEMNVSTLELGDSALYLCASRGSVANTGELFFGEGSRLTVL.

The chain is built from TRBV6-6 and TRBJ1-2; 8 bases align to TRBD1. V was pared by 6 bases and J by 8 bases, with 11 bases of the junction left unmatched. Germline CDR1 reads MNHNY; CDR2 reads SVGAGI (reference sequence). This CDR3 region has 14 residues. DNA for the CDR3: TGTGCCAGCAGGAAGACAGGGGCCGGAGAGGGCTACACCTTC. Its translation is CASRKTGAGEGYTF.